Presented here are 12 T cell receptor beta chains from one specimen sequenced in a study of blood T cell repertoires in COVID-19. Here immunoSEQ multiplex PCR was the method, and the copy in TCRdb shows in-frame clones only, minus some. The sample yields 220,000 or so clones, roughly 86% seen once. Sequencing was carried out using peripheral blood. The receptor set was obtained from a woman between 50 and 59 years old with COVID-19, enrolled during active disease.

The chain couples TRBV18 to TRBJ2-5; TRBD2 matches at 12 bases. Germline V CDR1 and CDR2: KGHSH, LQKENI. CDR3 size: 14 residues. V was pared by 3 bases and J by 4 bases, with 0 bases of the junction left unmatched. The DNA of the CDR3 is TGTGCCAGCTCACCGGGACTAGCGGGAGAGACCCAGTACTTC. This translates into CASSPGLAGETQYF.

This sequence joins TRBV4-1 and TRBJ2-7, with D possibly being TRBD1 (5 bases). Germline-derived CDR1 and CDR2 are MGHRA and YSYEKL. V dropped 0 bases and J dropped 0 bases, with 12 bases sitting between them. This CDR3 spans 16 amino acids. DNA of the CDR3: TGCGCCAGCAGCCAAGATTCTCTGGACATCTCCTACGAGCAGTACTTC. Its translation is CASSQDSLDISYEQYF.

A single count supports this clone. The chain combines TRBV5-1 with TRBJ2-1; 8 bases are a match to TRBD2. Per germline, CDR1 SGHRS and CDR2 YFSETQ. The CDR3 has 14 amino acids. V lost 5 bases, J lost 5 bases, and 6 bases stayed unmatched. The DNA for the CDR3 is TGCGCCAGCAGTCCGGGGGGGCCGAACAATGAGCAGTTCTTC. This encodes CASSPGGPNNEQFF.

This clone was detected a few times. This chain uses TRBV4-1 with TRBJ1-2; possibly TRBD1 for D (6 bases). The CDR3 is 16 residues long. Trimming took 0 bases from V and 0 from J, leaving 11 bases between them. In germline, CDR1 is MGHRA, CDR2 YSYEKL. The CDR3 loop is CASSQDWGRANYGYTF. In nucleotides, the CDR3 is TGCGCCAGCAGCCAAGACTGGGGGCGGGCTAACTATGGCTACACCTTC.

The chain couples TRBV6-6 to TRBJ1-1; D is undetermined. The CDR3 is 15 residues long. Looked up from germline, CDR1 is MNHNY and CDR2 is SVGAGI (reference sequence). Trimming pared 7 bases from V and 2 bases from J, leaving 17 bases between. Here the CDR3 reads CASNPSRDLNTEAFF. In nucleotides, the CDR3 is TGTGCCAGCAATCCATCCCGGGATCTCAACACTGAAGCTTTCTTT.

The chain couples TRBV3-1 (or the pseudogene TRBV3-2) to TRBJ2-5; 8 bases line up with TRBD2. CDR1 is LGHDT and CDR2 is YNNKEL in the germline V gene (reference sequence). This CDR3 comprises 16 residues. V lost 1 base to trimming and J lost 5 bases; unmatched junction nucleotides: 9. CDR3: CASSQGGHLAGETQYF. In DNA form, the CDR3 reads TGTGCCAGCAGCCAAGGAGGACATTTAGCGGGGGAGACCCAGTACTTC.

The chain has TRBV5-1 and TRBJ2-7; D uncertain. The length of the CDR3 is 15 residues. Germline V lookup: CDR1 SGHRS, CDR2 YFSETQ. The V end was cut by 1 base, the J end by 0 bases, with 11 bases between. The CDR3 nucleotides read TGCGCCAGCAGCTTGTGGCTAGATAGCTCCTACGAGCAGTACTTC. Protein product: CASSLWLDSSYEQYF.

The sample holds a few counts of this clone. At one of its ends the junction is not consistent with the germline gene, which may arise from a read error. The CDR3 sequence: CATSRDAGRASPF. The CDR3 DNA reads as TGTGCCACCAGCAGAGATGCAGGCAGAGCCTCACCCTTC. The chain carries TRBV15 and TRBJ1-2; D unclear. Germline CDR1 reads LNHNV; CDR2 reads YYDKDF (reference sequence). The CDR3 runs to 13 residues.

The V gene is TRBV7-9, the J gene TRBJ1-1, with TRBD1 identical over 8 bases. Germline V gene lookup returns CDR1 SEHNR and CDR2 FQNEAQ (reference sequence). V was clipped by 5 bases and J by 7 bases; unmatched bases: 3. The CDR3 is 12 residues long. The CDR3 spells CASSPGTGEAFF. CDR3 nucleotides: TGTGCCAGCAGCCCGGGGACAGGTGAAGCTTTCTTT.

The chain couples TRBV7-2 to TRBJ2-7; possible D gene TRBD2, 7 bases. Germline V lookup: CDR1 SGHTA, CDR2 FQGNSA. The CDR3 contains 18 residues. V was shortened by 3 bases and J by 4 bases, with 25 bases between the two germline ends. The CDR3 spells CASSLTGGSLGGRYEQYF. The DNA of the CDR3 is TGTGCCAGCAGCTTGACAGGAGGGAGCCTCGGGGGGCGTTACGAGCAGTACTTC.

The chain is built from TRBV29-1 and TRBJ1-2; no definite D call. The germline CDR1 and CDR2 sequences are SQVTM and ANQGSEA. Trimming took 6 bases from V and 4 from J, leaving 12 bases between them. This CDR3 has 12 residues. The CDR3, as DNA: TGCAGCGTCGTGGCGGGGTCCTATGGCTACACCTTC. Translation: CSVVAGSYGYTF.

V and J are TRBV14 and TRBJ2-7; TRBD2 is a possible D gene (6 bases). Germline values: CDR1 SGHDN, CDR2 FVKESK. V dropped 4 bases and J dropped 4 bases, with 8 bases sitting between them. This CDR3 contains 12 residues. As DNA, the CDR3 is TGTGCCAGCAGCCCCGGGGGATACGAGCAGTACTTC. This sequence encodes CASSPGGYEQYF.